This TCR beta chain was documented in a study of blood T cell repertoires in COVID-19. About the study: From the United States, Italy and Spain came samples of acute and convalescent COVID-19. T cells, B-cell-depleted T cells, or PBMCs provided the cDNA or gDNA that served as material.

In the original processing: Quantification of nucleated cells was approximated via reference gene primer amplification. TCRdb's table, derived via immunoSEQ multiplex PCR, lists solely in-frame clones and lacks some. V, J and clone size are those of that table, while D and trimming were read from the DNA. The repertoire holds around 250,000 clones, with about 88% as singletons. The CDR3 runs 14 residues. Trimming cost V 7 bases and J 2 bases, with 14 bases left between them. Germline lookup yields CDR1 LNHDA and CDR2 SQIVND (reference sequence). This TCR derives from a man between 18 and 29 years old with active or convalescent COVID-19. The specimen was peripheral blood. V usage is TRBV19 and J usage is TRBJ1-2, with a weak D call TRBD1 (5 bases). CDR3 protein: CASMKSRANYGYTF. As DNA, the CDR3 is TGTGCCAGTATGAAGAGCAGGGCCAACTATGGCTACACCTTC.